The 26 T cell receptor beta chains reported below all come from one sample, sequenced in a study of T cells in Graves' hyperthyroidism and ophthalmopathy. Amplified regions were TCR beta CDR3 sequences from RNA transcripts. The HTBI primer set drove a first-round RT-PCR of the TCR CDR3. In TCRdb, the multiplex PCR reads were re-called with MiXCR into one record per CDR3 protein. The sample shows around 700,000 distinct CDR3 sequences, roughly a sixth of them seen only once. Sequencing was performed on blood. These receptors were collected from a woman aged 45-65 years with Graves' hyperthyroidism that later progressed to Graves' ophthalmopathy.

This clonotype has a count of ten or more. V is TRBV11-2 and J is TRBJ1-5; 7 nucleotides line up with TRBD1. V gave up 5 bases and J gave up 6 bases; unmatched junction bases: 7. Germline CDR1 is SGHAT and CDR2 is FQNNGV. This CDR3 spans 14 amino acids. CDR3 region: CASSATGFGQPQHF. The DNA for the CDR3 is TGTGCCAGCAGCGCGACAGGGTTCGGTCAGCCCCAGCATTTT.

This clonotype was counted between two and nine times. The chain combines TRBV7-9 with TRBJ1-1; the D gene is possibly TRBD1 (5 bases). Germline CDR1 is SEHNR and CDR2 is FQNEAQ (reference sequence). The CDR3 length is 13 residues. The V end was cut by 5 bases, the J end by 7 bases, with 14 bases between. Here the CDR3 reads CASSPRPRGEAFF. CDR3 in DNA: TGTGCCAGCAGCCCAAGACCTAGGGGTGAAGCTTTCTTT.

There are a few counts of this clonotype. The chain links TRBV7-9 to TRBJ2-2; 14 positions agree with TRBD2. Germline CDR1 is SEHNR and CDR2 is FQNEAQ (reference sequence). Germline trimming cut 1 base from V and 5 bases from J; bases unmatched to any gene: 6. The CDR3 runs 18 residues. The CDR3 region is CASSLGLAGGPRTGELFF. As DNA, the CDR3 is TGTGCCAGCAGCTTAGGACTAGCGGGGGGGCCACGGACCGGGGAGCTGTTTTTT.

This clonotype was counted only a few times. The CDR3 coding sequence is TGCGCCAGCAGTCCCCAAACGGGGACAGGCTACAATGAGCAGTTCTTC. This codes for CASSPQTGTGYNEQFF. The chain recombines TRBV5-1 with TRBJ2-1; TRBD1 aligns across 8 bases. This CDR3 region has 16 residues. With V trimmed by 5 bases and J by 3 bases, 10 bases remained unmatched. The germline V gene has CDR1 SGHRS and CDR2 YFSETQ.

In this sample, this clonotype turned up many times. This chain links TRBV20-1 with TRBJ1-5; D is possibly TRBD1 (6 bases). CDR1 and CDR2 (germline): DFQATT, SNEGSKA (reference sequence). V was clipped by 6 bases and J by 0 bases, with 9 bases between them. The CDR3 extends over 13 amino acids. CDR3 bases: TGCAGTGCCGCAGGGGATAGCAATCAGCCCCAGCATTTT. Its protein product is CSAAGDSNQPQHF.

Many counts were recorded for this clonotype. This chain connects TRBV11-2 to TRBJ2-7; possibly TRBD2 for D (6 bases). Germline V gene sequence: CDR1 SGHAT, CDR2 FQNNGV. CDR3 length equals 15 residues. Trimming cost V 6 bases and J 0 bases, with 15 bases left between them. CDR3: CASREGAAGSYEQYF. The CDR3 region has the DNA TGTGCCAGCAGGGAAGGGGCAGCGGGCTCCTACGAGCAGTACTTC. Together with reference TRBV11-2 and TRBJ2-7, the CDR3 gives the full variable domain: EAGVAQSPRYKIIEKRQSVAFWCNPISGHATLYWYQQILGQGPKLLIQFQNNGVVDDSQLPKDRFSAERLKGVDSTLKIQPAKLEDSAVYLCASREGAAGSYEQYFGPGTRLTVT.

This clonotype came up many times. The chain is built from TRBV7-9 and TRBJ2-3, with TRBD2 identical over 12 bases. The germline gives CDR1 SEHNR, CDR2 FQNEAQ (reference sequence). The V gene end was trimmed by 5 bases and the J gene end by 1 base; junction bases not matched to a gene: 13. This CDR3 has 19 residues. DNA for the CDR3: TGTGCCAGCAGCCTCTCATCCCTAGCGGGGGGGCCCGGCACAGATACGCAGTATTTT. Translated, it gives CASSLSSLAGGPGTDTQYF.

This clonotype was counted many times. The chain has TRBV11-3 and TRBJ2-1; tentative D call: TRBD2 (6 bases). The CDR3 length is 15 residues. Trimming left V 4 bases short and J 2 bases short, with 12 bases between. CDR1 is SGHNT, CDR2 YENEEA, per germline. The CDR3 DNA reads TGTGCCAGCAGCTCGGGACTGGCGGCCTACAATGAGCAGTTCTTC. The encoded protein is CASSSGLAAYNEQFF.

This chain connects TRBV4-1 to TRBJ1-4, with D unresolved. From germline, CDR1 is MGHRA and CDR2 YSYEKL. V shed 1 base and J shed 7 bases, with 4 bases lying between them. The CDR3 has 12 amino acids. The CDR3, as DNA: TGCGCCAGCAGCCAAGTATCTGAAAAACTGTTTTTT. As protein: CASSQVSEKLFF.

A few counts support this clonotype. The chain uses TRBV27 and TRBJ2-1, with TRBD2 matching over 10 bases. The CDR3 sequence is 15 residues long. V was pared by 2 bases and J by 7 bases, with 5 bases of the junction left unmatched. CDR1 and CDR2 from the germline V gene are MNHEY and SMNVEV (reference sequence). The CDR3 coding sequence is TGTGCCAGCAGTTTAGGGACTAGCGTGTTGAATGAGCAGTTCTTC. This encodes CASSLGTSVLNEQFF.

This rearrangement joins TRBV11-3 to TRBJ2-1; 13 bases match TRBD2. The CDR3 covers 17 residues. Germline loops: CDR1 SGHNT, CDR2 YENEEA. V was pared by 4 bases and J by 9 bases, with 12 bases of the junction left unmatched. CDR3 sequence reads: CASSSPGTSGGVTEQFF. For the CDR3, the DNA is TGTGCCAGCAGCTCACCCGGAACTAGCGGGGGGGTTACTGAGCAGTTCTTC.

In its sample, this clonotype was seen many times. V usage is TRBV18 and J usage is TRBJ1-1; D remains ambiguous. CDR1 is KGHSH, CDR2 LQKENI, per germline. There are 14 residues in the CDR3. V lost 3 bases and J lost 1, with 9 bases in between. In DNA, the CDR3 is TGTGCCAGCTCACCGGCACAGAAGAACACTGAAGCTTTCTTT. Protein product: CASSPAQKNTEAFF.

The CDR3 spells CASSLGTGIGYTF. The CDR3 nucleotides read TGCGCCAGCAGCTTGGGGACAGGAATTGGCTACACCTTC. V usage is TRBV5-1 and J usage is TRBJ1-2, with TRBD1 matching 7 bases. Germline CDR1 reads SGHRS; CDR2 reads YFSETQ. The CDR3 covers 13 residues. Trimming removed 0 bases from V and 7 bases from J; junction bases left unmatched: 3.

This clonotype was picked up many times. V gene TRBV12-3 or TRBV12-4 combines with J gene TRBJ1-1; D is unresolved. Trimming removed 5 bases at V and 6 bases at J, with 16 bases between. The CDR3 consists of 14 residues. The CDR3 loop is CASSAQTVAAEAFF. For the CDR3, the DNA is TGTGCCAGCAGTGCCCAGACTGTTGCGGCTGAAGCTTTCTTT.

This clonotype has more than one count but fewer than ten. The CDR3 coding sequence is TGCAGCGTCCTCCAGAGGCGGCTCTCTGGGGCCAACGTCCTGACTTTC. This gives the protein CSVLQRRLSGANVLTF. V gene TRBV29-1 combines with J gene TRBJ2-6; D gene uncertain. V shed 6 bases and J shed 0 bases, with 15 bases lying between them. The CDR3 totals 16 residues. CDR1 is SQVTM and CDR2 is ANQGSEA in the germline V gene.

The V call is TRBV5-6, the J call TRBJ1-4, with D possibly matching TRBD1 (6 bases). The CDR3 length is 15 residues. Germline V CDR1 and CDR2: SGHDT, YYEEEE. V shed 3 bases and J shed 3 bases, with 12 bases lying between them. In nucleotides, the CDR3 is TGTGCCAGCAGCTATAGACAGGTCCCTAATGAAAAACTGTTTTTT. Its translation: CASSYRQVPNEKLFF.

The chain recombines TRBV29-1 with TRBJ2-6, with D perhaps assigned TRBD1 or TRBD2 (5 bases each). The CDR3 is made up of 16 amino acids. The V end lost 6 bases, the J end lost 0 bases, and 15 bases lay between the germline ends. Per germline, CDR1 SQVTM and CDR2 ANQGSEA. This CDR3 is CSVPGTESSGANVLTF. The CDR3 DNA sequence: TGCAGCGTCCCCGGGACCGAGAGCTCTGGGGCCAACGTCCTGACTTTC.

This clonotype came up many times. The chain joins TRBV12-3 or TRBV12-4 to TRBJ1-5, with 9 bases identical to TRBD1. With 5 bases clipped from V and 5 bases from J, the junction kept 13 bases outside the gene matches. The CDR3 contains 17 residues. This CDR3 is CASSGNPGQGSHQPQHF. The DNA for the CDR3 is TGTGCCAGCAGTGGTAATCCGGGACAGGGCTCTCATCAGCCCCAGCATTTT.

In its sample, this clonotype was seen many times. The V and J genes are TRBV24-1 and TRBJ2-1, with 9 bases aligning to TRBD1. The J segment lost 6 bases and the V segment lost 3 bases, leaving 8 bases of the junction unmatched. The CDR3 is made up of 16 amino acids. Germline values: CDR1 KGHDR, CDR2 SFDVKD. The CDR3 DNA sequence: TGTGCCACCAGTGATGCCACAGGGGGCGACCGCAATGAGCAGTTCTTC. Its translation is CATSDATGGDRNEQFF.

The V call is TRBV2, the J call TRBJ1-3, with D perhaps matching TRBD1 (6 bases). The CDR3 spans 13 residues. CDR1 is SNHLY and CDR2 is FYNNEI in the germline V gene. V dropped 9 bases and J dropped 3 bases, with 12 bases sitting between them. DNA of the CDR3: TGTGCCAGAACAGGGCCCTTTGGAAACACCATATATTTT. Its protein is CARTGPFGNTIYF.

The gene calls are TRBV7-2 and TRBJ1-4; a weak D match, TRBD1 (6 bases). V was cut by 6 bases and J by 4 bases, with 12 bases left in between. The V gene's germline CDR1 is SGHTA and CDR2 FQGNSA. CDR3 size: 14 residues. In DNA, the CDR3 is TGTGCCAGCAGTCCCGACAGGTTTAATGAAAAACTGTTTTTT. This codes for CASSPDRFNEKLFF. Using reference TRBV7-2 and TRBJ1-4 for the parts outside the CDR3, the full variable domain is GAGVSQSPSNKVTEKGKDVELRCDPISGHTALYWYRQSLGQGLEFLIYFQGNSAPDKSGLPSDRFSAERTGGSVSTLTIQRTQQEDSAVYLCASSPDRFNEKLFFGSGTQLSVL.

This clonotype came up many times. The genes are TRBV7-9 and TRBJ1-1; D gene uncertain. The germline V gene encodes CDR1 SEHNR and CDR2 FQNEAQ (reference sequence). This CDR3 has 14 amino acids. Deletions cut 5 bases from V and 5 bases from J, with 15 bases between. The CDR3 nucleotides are TGTGCCAGCAGCCCTGTCGGGAGGGAAACTGAAGCTTTCTTT. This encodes CASSPVGRETEAFF.

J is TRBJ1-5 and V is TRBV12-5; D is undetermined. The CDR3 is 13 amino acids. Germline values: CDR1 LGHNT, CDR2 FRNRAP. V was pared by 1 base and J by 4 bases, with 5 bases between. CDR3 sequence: CASGLDHNQPQHF. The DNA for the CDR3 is TGTGCTAGTGGTTTGGACCATAATCAGCCCCAGCATTTT.

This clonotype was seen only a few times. The CDR3 reads CSVEDNSKGDYEQYF. The CDR3 DNA reads as TGCAGCGTTGAAGATAACAGTAAGGGGGACTACGAGCAGTACTTC. J is TRBJ2-7 and V is TRBV29-1; tentatively, D is TRBD1 (6 bases). The CDR3 sequence is 15 residues long. Germline CDR1 SQVTM, CDR2 ANQGSEA. V lost 0 bases and J 3 bases, leaving 15 bases between the germline ends.

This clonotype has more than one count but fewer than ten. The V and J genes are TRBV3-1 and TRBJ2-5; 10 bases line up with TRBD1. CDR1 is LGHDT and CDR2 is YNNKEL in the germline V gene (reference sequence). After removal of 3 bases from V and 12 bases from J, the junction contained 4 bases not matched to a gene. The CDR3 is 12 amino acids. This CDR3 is CASSQGGTGEYF. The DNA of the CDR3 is TGTGCCAGCAGCCAGGGAGGGACAGGGGAGTACTTC.

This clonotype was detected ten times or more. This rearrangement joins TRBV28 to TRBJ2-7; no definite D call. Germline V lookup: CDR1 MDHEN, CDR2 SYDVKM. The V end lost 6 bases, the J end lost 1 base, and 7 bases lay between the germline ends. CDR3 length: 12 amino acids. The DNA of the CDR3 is TGTGCCAGCAGCTTTAGGTCCTACGAGCAGTACTTC. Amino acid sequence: CASSFRSYEQYF.